Listed below are T cell receptor beta chains from one sample, sequenced in a study of regulatory T cells in long-lasting Graves disease. One entry per CDR3 protein results from TCRdb running MiXCR on the multiplex PCR reads. The sample contains 400,000 to 500,000 distinct CDR3 sequences, roughly 15% of which appear only once. The sample was also linked to a second study, of T cells in Graves' hyperthyroidism and ophthalmopathy.

The material was peripheral blood mononuclear cells (PBMCs), obtained at new diagnosis, from a patient treated with antithyroid drugs. These receptors were taken from a woman aged 18-30 years with Graves disease. Both conserved end residues are part of each CDR3. D genes are given only for firm matches. Clone size is given for some rows only: seen once, a few or many times, or a class if the clone is expanded.

clone_size | d_call | j_call | v_call | cdr3_aa | cdr3_nt
NA | NA | TRBJ1-1 | TRBV5-4 | CASSPVPVRAMHTEAFF | TGTGCCAGCAGCCCCGTCCCCGTCAGGGCTATGCACACTGAAGCTTTCTTT
NA | NA | TRBJ1-3 | TRBV6-1 | CASRGLGNTIYF | TGTGCCAGCAGGGGGCTAGGAAACACCATATATTTT
NA | NA | TRBJ2-2 | TRBV2 | CASRSERAANTGELFF | TGTGCCAGCAGATCCGAAAGGGCGGCGAACACCGGGGAGCTGTTTTTT
many | NA | TRBJ2-3 | TRBV18 | CASSPPSGTDTQYF | TGTGCCAGCTCACCACCGTCGGGCACAGATACGCAGTATTTT
NA | TRBD2 | TRBJ2-7 | TRBV20-1 | CSARELAGYEQYF | TGCAGTGCTAGAGAACTAGCGGGCTACGAGCAGTACTTC
NA | NA | TRBJ1-1 | TRBV6-1 | CASSEIEPTEAFF | TGTGCCAGCAGTGAAATTGAGCCCACTGAAGCTTTCTTT
many | NA | TRBJ2-1 | TRBV12-3/TRBV12-4 | CASSQSAGYNEQFF | TGTGCCAGCAGTCAATCGGCAGGGTACAATGAGCAGTTCTTC
few | TRBD1 | TRBJ2-5 | TRBV9 | CASSVDLLTGIQETQYF | TGTGCCAGCAGCGTAGACTTACTGACAGGGATCCAAGAGACCCAGTACTTC
few | TRBD2 | TRBJ2-2 | TRBV6-2/TRBV6-3 | CASSLTLAGGSMNTGELFF | TGTGCCAGCAGTTTGACTCTAGCGGGAGGGTCCATGAACACCGGGGAGCTGTTTTTT
many | TRBD1 | TRBJ2-5 | TRBV12-3/TRBV12-4 | CASSPDRGRGGRKTQYF | TGTGCCAGCAGCCCCGACAGGGGGCGCGGGGGGCGGAAGACCCAGTACTTC
NA | TRBD1 | TRBJ1-1 | TRBV5-1 | CASSLRDRGGYSMNTEAFF | TGCGCCAGCAGCTTACGGGACAGGGGGGGGTATTCCATGAACACTGAAGCTTTCTTT
NA | NA | TRBJ1-2 | TRBV7-8 | CASSLARAGYTF | TGTGCCAGCAGCTTAGCGCGGGCTGGCTACACCTTC
NA | NA | TRBJ1-2 | TRBV28 | CASSLHLNYGYTF | TGTGCCAGCAGTTTACACCTGAACTATGGCTACACCTTC
many | NA | TRBJ2-2 | TRBV28 | CASSLLGSTGELFF | TGTGCCAGCAGTTTACTAGGGAGCACCGGGGAGCTGTTTTTT
many | TRBD1 | TRBJ2-1 | TRBV7-8 | CASSFRQGAPGDEQFF | TGTGCCAGCAGCTTCAGACAGGGGGCTCCTGGTGATGAGCAGTTCTTC
few | TRBD1 | TRBJ2-3 | TRBV10-3 | CAISAGGATDTQYF | TGTGCCATCAGTGCAGGGGGCGCGACAGATACGCAGTATTTT
NA | NA | TRBJ1-6 | TRBV10-3 | CAISESGTGLNSPLHF | TGTGCCATCAGTGAGTCGGGAACAGGGTTGAATTCACCCCTCCACTTT
many | TRBD2 | TRBJ2-1 | TRBV7-9 | CAGSLAGLSYNEQFF | TGTGCCGGCAGCTTAGCGGGGCTTAGCTACAATGAGCAGTTCTTC
many | NA | TRBJ1-1 | TRBV5-1 | CASSRDTFRNTEAFF | TGCGCCAGCAGCCGGGACACTTTTCGGAACACTGAAGCTTTCTTT
many | TRBD2 | TRBJ2-1 | TRBV7-9 | CASSDGLAGNNEQFF | TGTGCCAGCAGCGACGGACTAGCGGGAAACAATGAGCAGTTCTTC
many | NA | TRBJ2-7 | TRBV29-1 | CSVAGAGLSYEQYF | TGCAGCGTTGCCGGGGCAGGCTTATCCTACGAGCAGTACTTC
NA | NA | TRBJ1-6 | TRBV7-9 | CASSPAAGRMSPLHF | TGTGCCAGCAGCCCCGCTGCAGGGCGCATGTCACCCCTCCACTTT
many | NA | TRBJ2-1 | TRBV27 | CASSWSVSVEQFF | TGTGCCAGCAGTTGGAGCGTTAGCGTGGAGCAGTTCTTC
few | TRBD1 | TRBJ2-7 | TRBV20-1 | CSARVFGTGDYEQYF | TGCAGTGCTAGAGTTTTTGGGACAGGGGACTACGAGCAGTACTTC
many | NA | TRBJ2-7 | TRBV6-5 | CASSYADTSIYEQYF | TGTGCCAGCAGTTACGCGGACACTTCTATCTACGAGCAGTACTTC
NA | NA | TRBJ1-4 | TRBV3-1 | CASSHRQGTNEKLFF | TGTGCCAGCAGCCATCGCCAGGGGACTAATGAAAAACTGTTTTTT
NA | TRBD2 | TRBJ2-7 | TRBV20-1 | CSAGLAGEQYF | TGCAGTGCCGGACTAGCGGGCGAGCAGTACTTC
NA | NA | TRBJ1-4 | TRBV15 | CATSREQAAVEKLFF | TGTGCCACCAGCAGAGAACAGGCAGCTGTTGAAAAACTGTTTTTT
NA | TRBD2 | TRBJ2-1 | TRBV15 | CATSESREGAPYNEQFF | TGTGCCACCAGCGAAAGTCGGGAGGGAGCCCCCTACAATGAGCAGTTCTTC
NA | NA | TRBJ2-4 | TRBV15 | CATSRVRAKNIQYF | TGTGCCACCAGCAGAGTTAGAGCCAAAAACATTCAGTACTTC
NA | NA | TRBJ2-6 | TRBV19 | CASRQQGKMPNAGANVLTF | TGTGCCAGTAGGCAACAGGGAAAGATGCCCAACGCTGGGGCCAACGTCCTGACTTTC
many | NA | TRBJ2-7 | TRBV29-1 | CSVDQGPDEQYF | TGCAGCGTTGACCAGGGCCCCGACGAGCAGTACTTC
few | TRBD2 | TRBJ2-1 | TRBV2 | CASTRPGTSGVNEQFF | TGTGCCAGCACCAGACCCGGGACTAGCGGGGTCAATGAGCAGTTCTTC
many | NA | TRBJ2-1 | TRBV7-9 | CASSLKNEQFF | TGTGCCAGCAGCTTAAAGAATGAGCAGTTCTTC
few | NA | TRBJ1-5 | TRBV6-1 | CASGMARGRNNQPQHF | TGTGCCAGCGGTATGGCCCGGGGCAGGAACAATCAGCCCCAGCATTTT
many | NA | TRBJ2-7 | TRBV29-1 | CSVRPSNYEQYF | TGCAGCGTTCGGCCATCCAACTACGAGCAGTACTTC
NA | NA | TRBJ1-4 | TRBV2 | CASSDRDANEKLFF | TGTGCCAGCAGTGATAGGGACGCGAATGAAAAACTGTTTTTT
NA | TRBD2 | TRBJ2-5 | TRBV20-1 | CSSYRGLAGEPQETQYF | TGCAGTTCTTACCGCGGACTAGCGGGAGAGCCCCAAGAGACCCAGTACTTC
NA | NA | TRBJ1-2 | TRBV18 | CASSPGLGWDGYTF | TGTGCCAGCTCACCAGGTCTCGGCTGGGATGGCTACACCTTC
NA | NA | TRBJ2-2 | TRBV20-1 | CSASGSLNTGELFF | TGCAGTGCTAGCGGGAGTCTGAACACCGGGGAGCTGTTTTTT
NA | NA | TRBJ1-5 | TRBV19 | CASILQAYSNQPQHF | TGTGCCAGTATATTACAGGCTTATAGCAATCAGCCCCAGCATTTT
NA | NA | TRBJ1-5 | TRBV19 | CASSIEAVDQPQHF | TGTGCCAGTAGTATAGAGGCAGTCGATCAGCCCCAGCATTTT
many | TRBD1 | TRBJ2-1 | TRBV7-2 | CASSSWTGTYNEQFF | TGTGCCAGCAGCTCCTGGACAGGAACCTACAATGAGCAGTTCTTC
NA | NA | TRBJ2-3 | TRBV27 | CASSLGGQTADTQYF | TGTGCCAGCAGTTTAGGTGGGCAGACTGCAGATACGCAGTATTTT
many | NA | TRBJ2-1 | TRBV20-1 | CSASSSGAGYNEQFF | TGCAGTGCTAGTTCTTCGGGGGCCGGCTACAATGAGCAGTTCTTC
NA | NA | TRBJ2-1 | TRBV7-9 | CASSVSLNEQFF | TGTGCCAGCAGCGTTAGTTTGAATGAGCAGTTCTTC
many | NA | TRBJ2-1 | TRBV12-3/TRBV12-4 | CASRNTSTYNEQFF | TGTGCCAGCAGAAATACTAGCACCTACAATGAGCAGTTCTTC
many | TRBD2 | TRBJ2-5 | TRBV6-5 | CAGSYRAGLGEETQYF | TGTGCCGGCAGTTACCGCGCGGGACTAGGTGAAGAGACCCAGTACTTC
many | TRBD2 | TRBJ2-5 | TRBV28 | CASSLSLAGAGRETQYF | TGTGCCAGCAGTTTGTCACTAGCGGGAGCCGGACGGGAGACCCAGTACTTC
many | TRBD2 | TRBJ2-2 | TRBV6-5 | CASSYDGGDGELFF | TGTGCCAGCAGTTACGACGGGGGGGACGGGGAGCTGTTTTTT
few | TRBD1 | TRBJ2-3 | TRBV18 | CASSVSTGSVHTDTQYF | TGTGCCAGCTCCGTGTCGACAGGGTCGGTACACACAGATACGCAGTATTTT
many | NA | TRBJ2-1 | TRBV30 | CAWSPLSNEQFF | TGTGCCTGGAGTCCACTTAGCAATGAGCAGTTCTTC
NA | NA | TRBJ2-5 | TRBV5-1 | CASSYTRGLSYQETQYF | TGCGCCAGCAGTTATACTCGCGGGCTCTCGTACCAAGAGACCCAGTACTTC
many | TRBD2 | TRBJ2-7 | TRBV7-6 | CASSHLAGGPKSDYEQYF | TGTGCCAGCAGCCATCTAGCGGGAGGGCCAAAATCGGACTACGAGCAGTACTTC